These T cell receptor beta chains were read from a single sample in a study of lymphopenia after photon versus proton radiotherapy. TCRdb keeps only in-frame clones here, not all; method: immunoSEQ multiplex PCR. Counted here are around 26,000 clones, 65% to 85% occurring once; the ten biggest clones make up less than 25%. The starting material was peripheral blood, obtained from a patient treated with proton-based radiotherapy. These receptors all come from a woman in her 70s with pancreatic cancer. Both conserved end residues are part of each CDR3. The order of the fields is V gene, CDR3 length, J gene, clone size, D gene, CDR3 DNA, CDR3 protein. A D gene is named only where the DNA matches it firmly. Expanded clones get a size class; other rows say once, few or many, or leave the size out.

>TRBV30|13|TRBJ1-1|-|TRBD1
TGTGCCTGGGGGACAGGCAGCGAGACTGAAGCTTTCTTT
CAWGTGSETEAFF
>TRBV4-3|14|TRBJ1-1|-|-
TGCGCCAGCAGCCAAGATAACCGCTACACTGAAGCTTTCTTT
CASSQDNRYTEAFF
>TRBV19|16|TRBJ1-1|-|TRBD1
TGTGCCAGTAGGCCCCTAAACAGGGGTGTGGGCACTGAAGCTTTCTTT
CASRPLNRGVGTEAFF
>TRBV11-1|14|TRBJ2-7|-|-
TGTGCCAGCAGCTTAGACGGCAGCCTCGTGGAGCAGTACTTC
CASSLDGSLVEQYF
>TRBV28|15|TRBJ2-3|-|-
TGTGCCAGCAGTTTGTCCGGGTCCTACACAGATACGCAGTATTTT
CASSLSGSYTDTQYF
>TRBV5-6|15|TRBJ1-6|-|TRBD1
TGTGCCAGCAGCCCAGGGACAGGCTATAATTCACCCCTCCACTTT
CASSPGTGYNSPLHF
>TRBV9|18|TRBJ2-1|-|-
TGTGCCAGCAGCGTAGACCCCTTCCGGGACACCTCCTACAATGAGCAGTTCTTC
CASSVDPFRDTSYNEQFF
>TRBV5-1|15|TRBJ2-7|-|-
TGCGCCAGCAGCTTGGACGGGAGACCAGTCGAAGAGCAGTACTTC
CASSLDGRPVEEQYF
>TRBV9|16|TRBJ1-6|few|TRBD1
TGTGCCAGCAGCACTCGTGAGAGACAGGGGGCTTCACCCCTCCACTTT
CASSTRERQGASPLHF
>TRBV4-1|16|TRBJ2-5|-|-
TGCGCCAGCAGCCTGGATATGACTCGCCGACAAGAGGCCCAGTACTTC
CASSLDMTRRQEAQYF
>TRBV4-3|14|TRBJ2-2|-|-
TGCGCCAGCGGCGGGCTAGGGGAGGACGGGGAGCTGTTTTTT
CASGGLGEDGELFF
>TRBV11-2|12|TRBJ1-1|few|-
TGTGCCAGTCGATACGGGGGGACTGAAGCTTTCTTT
CASRYGGTEAFF
>TRBV6-5|14|TRBJ2-7|few|TRBD2
TGTGCCAGCAGTCTTAGCGGGAATATCTACGAGCAGTACTTC
CASSLSGNIYEQYF
>TRBV7-9|11|TRBJ1-1|-|-
TGTGCCAGCGTCCGGAACACTGAAGCTTTCTTT
CASVRNTEAFF
>TRBV28|14|TRBJ1-3|-|TRBD1
TGTGCCAGCCTGACAGGGATGTCTGGAAACACCATATATTTT
CASLTGMSGNTIYF
>TRBV9|15|TRBJ2-6|-|-
TGTGCCAGCAGCGTAGCGGGGACAGGGGCCAACGTCCTGACTTTC
CASSVAGTGANVLTF
>TRBV28|18|TRBJ2-1|-|TRBD2
TGTGCCAGCAGTTTAACACTAGCGGGAGGGTTTACCTACAATGAGCAGTTCTTC
CASSLTLAGGFTYNEQFF
>TRBV5-6|17|TRBJ2-3|-|TRBD2
TGTGCCAGCAGCTTTTTGAATAGCGGGAGGGGGGCAGATACGCAGTATTTT
CASSFLNSGRGADTQYF
>TRBV27|13|TRBJ1-2|-|-
TGTGCCAGCAGTTTATCACCTAACTATGGCTACACCTTC
CASSLSPNYGYTF
>TRBV19|16|TRBJ1-5|-|-
TGTGCCAGTAGTCAACCGGGGGTGGGAGGCAATCAGCCCCAGCATTTT
CASSQPGVGGNQPQHF
>TRBV28|16|TRBJ1-5|-|-
TGTGCCAGCAGTTGGGTAGGGATTACCACCGATCAGCCCCAGCATTTT
CASSWVGITTDQPQHF
>TRBV5-1|14|TRBJ1-1|-|-
TGCGCCAGCAGCTGGGGGGCAGCGGGCACTGAAGCTTTCTTT
CASSWGAAGTEAFF
>TRBV18|17|TRBJ1-5|-|-
TGTGCCAGCTCACCACCGCCGACAGTTTCTAGCAATCAGCCCCAGCATTTT
CASSPPPTVSSNQPQHF
>TRBV7-9|15|TRBJ2-1|-|-
TGTGCCAGCAGCTTACTTGCCAGCTCCTACAATGAGCAGTTCTTC
CASSLLASSYNEQFF
>TRBV5-6|17|TRBJ2-7|-|TRBD2
TGTGCCAGCAGCTTTAAACTAGCGGGAGTGGGGAGAAACGAGCAGTACTTC
CASSFKLAGVGRNEQYF
>TRBV7-9|15|TRBJ2-1|-|TRBD1
TGTGCCAGCAGCTTACGGGGGACAGGTGACAATGAGCAGTTCTTC
CASSLRGTGDNEQFF
>TRBV6-5|15|TRBJ1-6|-|-
TGTGCCAGCAGACAGGGTGGATTGTATAATTCACCCCTCCACTTT
CASRQGGLYNSPLHF
>TRBV6-1|15|TRBJ2-3|-|TRBD2
TGTGCCAGCAGAGGACTAGCCCTGGGGGAAGATACGCAGTATTTT
CASRGLALGEDTQYF
>TRBV29-1|12|TRBJ2-1|few|TRBD2
TGCAGCTTAAGAGGACTAGCGAATGAGCAGTTCTTC
CSLRGLANEQFF
>TRBV28|12|TRBJ2-7|-|-
TGTGCCAGCAGTTTAAACCCCTCCGAGCAGTACTTC
CASSLNPSEQYF
>TRBV12-5|14|TRBJ1-2|-|-
TGTGCTAGTGGTTTGGCCGGGGTCGGCTATGGCTACACCTTC
CASGLAGVGYGYTF
>TRBV12-5|11|TRBJ2-1|-|-
TGTGCTAGTGTTGAGGGCGTGTGGCAGTTCTTC
CASVEGVWQFF
>TRBV7-2|15|TRBJ2-7|-|-
TGTGCCAGCAGCCCCCAACCCGACAGGAACATCGAGCAGTACTTC
CASSPQPDRNIEQYF
>TRBV6-1|14|TRBJ1-1|once|TRBD1
TGTGCCAGCAGGGGGGGACAGGGGAGGACTGAAGCTTTCTTT
CASRGGQGRTEAFF
>TRBV27|17|TRBJ2-1|-|TRBD2
TGTGCCAGCAGCCCTGGCATCAGGAGCGGGAGATACAATGAGCAGTTCTTC
CASSPGIRSGRYNEQFF
>TRBV11-3|15|TRBJ2-1|once|-
TGTGCCAGCAGAACCCGCCTGACCGGCCACAATGAGCAGTTCTTC
CASRTRLTGHNEQFF
>TRBV29-1|10|TRBJ1-4|-|-
TGCAGCGTTTTGGATGAAAAACTGTTTTTT
CSVLDEKLFF
>TRBV4-2|12|TRBJ2-1|-|-
TGTGCCAGCAGCTTGCGGGGCAATGAGCAGTTCTTC
CASSLRGNEQFF
>TRBV5-6|16|TRBJ2-1|-|-
TGTGCCAGCAGCTTGCCCGGGACCCTCCCAGGCAATGAGCAGTTCTTC
CASSLPGTLPGNEQFF
>TRBV12-5|18|TRBJ1-2|-|TRBD1
TGTGCTAGTGGTCAACCAACCAGACAGGGGGCTACTTTCTATGGCTACACCTTC
CASGQPTRQGATFYGYTF
>TRBV6-6|15|TRBJ2-4|once|TRBD2
TGTGCCAGCAGCCCTAGCGGGAGGACCCAAAACATTCAGTACTTC
CASSPSGRTQNIQYF
>TRBV19|14|TRBJ2-7|-|TRBD2
TGTGCCAGTAGTATTAGCGGGACCTCCTACGAGCAGTACTTC
CASSISGTSYEQYF
>TRBV19|12|TRBJ2-3|-|TRBD2
TGTGCCAGTAGTGAGGGGACTAGTAAACAGTATTTT
CASSEGTSKQYF
>TRBV28|15|TRBJ2-7|-|TRBD1
TGTGCCAGCAGTTTAAGTTGGCAGGGGGCTGGCGAGCAGTACTTC
CASSLSWQGAGEQYF
>TRBV29-1|13|TRBJ1-1|-|-
TGCAGCGTTGGAGCAGGGGAGGGTACTGAAGCTTTCTTT
CSVGAGEGTEAFF
>TRBV5-1|16|TRBJ2-1|-|TRBD2
TGCGCCAGCAGCTTGGAGTTAGCGGGAGGCTCTAATGAGCAGTTCTTC
CASSLELAGGSNEQFF
>TRBV11-3|15|TRBJ2-2|-|TRBD2
TGTGCCAGCAGTCGGACTAGCGGGAGCGCCGGGGAGCTGTTTTTT
CASSRTSGSAGELFF
>TRBV6-5|16|TRBJ2-1|-|TRBD2
TGTGCCAGCAGTTACTCCGCTAGCGGGAAAGCGAGTGAGCAGTTCTTC
CASSYSASGKASEQFF
>TRBV29-1|12|TRBJ2-3|few|TRBD1
TGCAGCGTTGCCCCAGGACAGGGCGCGCAGTATTTT
CSVAPGQGAQYF
>TRBV7-9|10|TRBJ2-1|-|-
TGTGCCAGCAGCTGGGATGAGCAGTTCTTC
CASSWDEQFF
>TRBV7-9|13|TRBJ1-5|-|-
TGTGCCAGCAGCTTAGAGGGAAGACAGCCCCAGCATTTT
CASSLEGRQPQHF
>TRBV2|14|TRBJ1-1|-|-
TGTGCCAGCAGTCCGACGGGAGTGAACACTGAAGCTTTCTTT
CASSPTGVNTEAFF
>TRBV7-9|16|TRBJ2-2|-|-
TGTGCCAGCAGCTATCGCGCGGACAGGAACACCGGGGAGCTGTTTTTT
CASSYRADRNTGELFF
>TRBV19|16|TRBJ1-5|-|-
TGTGCCAGTGGCAGGACAGAGGGATCCTTCAATCAGCCCCAGCATTTT
CASGRTEGSFNQPQHF
>TRBV6-6|14|TRBJ2-3|-|-
TGTGCCAGCAGGGGTGGACTAAACACAGATACGCAGTATTTT
CASRGGLNTDTQYF
>TRBV10-1|15|TRBJ1-4|-|TRBD1
TGCGCCAGCAGTGAGTCGAAGACAGGGGTCGAAAAACTGTTTTTT
CASSESKTGVEKLFF
>TRBV29-1|15|TRBJ2-1|-|TRBD2
TGCAGCGTTGGGGGGACTAGCGGGAGGGAAGTTGAGCAGTTCTTC
CSVGGTSGREVEQFF
>TRBV6-6|16|TRBJ1-3|once|-
TGTGCCAGCAGTTACTCGGCCGGGAACTCTGGAAACACCATATATTTT
CASSYSAGNSGNTIYF
>TRBV7-2|17|TRBJ1-2|-|-
TGTGCCAGCAGCTTAGCGACAGGAGGACAGTCTAACTATGGCTACACCTTC
CASSLATGGQSNYGYTF